This T cell receptor beta chain was profiled in a study of blood T cell repertoires in COVID-19. CDR1 is SGHKS and CDR2 is YYEKEE in the germline V gene (reference sequence). The CDR3 has 16 residues. V was cut by 0 bases and J by 3 bases, with 16 bases left in between. In the original processing: Amplified reference gene primers provided the basis for estimating nucleated cell counts. Using immunoSEQ multiplex PCR, the repertoire was profiled, and TCRdb retains in-frame clones only, with some absent. D and trimming come from the DNA, and the V and J calls and clone size come from that table. The sample lists under 250,000 clones, roughly 87% occurring once.

The sequencing sample was made of PBMCs or T cells enriched from blood (not recorded which). The sequence was collected from a man aged 30 to 39 who had recovered from COVID-19. This sequence joins TRBV5-5 and TRBJ2-7; D is possibly TRBD2 (5 bases). As DNA, the CDR3 is TGTGCCAGCAGCTTGGGGCTACCCCTGGAGGTCTACGAGCAGTACTTC. This translates into CASSLGLPLEVYEQYF.